Below are 5 T cell receptor beta chains sequenced from a single sample in a study of neoadjuvant nivolumab and ipilimumab in lung cancer. The data were produced by immunoSEQ multiplex PCR, yet TCRdb's version contains in-frame clones alone and is incomplete. The data show thousands of clones, with 81% seen just once and 5.2% held by the top ten. The starting material was normal lung tissue adjacent to the tumor, obtained after neoadjuvant nivolumab, alone or with ipilimumab, at or shortly before surgery. The receptors derive from an adult with non-small cell lung cancer. Some clones in this sample may be carry-over from other donors' samples.

The chain joins TRBV9 to TRBJ1-1, with D possibly TRBD1 on 5 matching bases. The CDR3 is made up of 16 amino acids. Germline loops: CDR1 SGDLS, CDR2 YYNGEE. Trimming stripped 7 bases from V and 0 bases from J, with 19 bases between. This CDR3 reads CASSLPTGAMNTEAFF. The CDR3 DNA is TGTGCCAGCTCCCTTCCGACTGGGGCCATGAACACTGAAGCTTTCTTT.

The chain links TRBV2 to TRBJ2-1, with unresolved D. CDR3 size: 12 residues. Trimming took 6 bases from V and 12 from J, leaving 15 bases between them. CDR1 and CDR2 from the germline V gene are SNHLY and FYNNEI. The CDR3 protein is CASSAGQDWQFF. DNA of the CDR3: TGTGCCAGCAGCGCTGGCCAGGATTGGCAGTTCTTC.

This clone is large (0.1 to 1%) by share. V and J are TRBV19 and TRBJ1-2; D is undetermined. Germline CDR1 reads LNHDA; CDR2 reads SQIVND (reference sequence). Trimming took 4 bases from V and 6 from J, leaving 3 bases between them. CDR3 length: 10 amino acids. CDR3 protein: CASSKDGYTF. The DNA for the CDR3 is TGTGCCAGTAGTAAGGATGGCTACACCTTC.

As to this clone: The same CDR3 also results from other DNA sequences found in this sample. This sequence joins TRBV6-5 and TRBJ2-2; no firm D call. V lost 0 bases, J lost 1 base, and 6 bases lay in between. From germline, CDR1 is MNHEY and CDR2 SVGAGI. The CDR3 extends over 15 amino acids. CDR3 sequence: CASSYSILNTGELFF. The CDR3 DNA sequence: TGTGCCAGCAGTTACTCGATACTGAACACCGGGGAGCTGTTTTTT.

The table lists this clone with a few counts. The rearrangement links TRBV6-5 to TRBJ2-7; TRBD2 matches at 8 bases. CDR3 length: 16 residues. CDR1 and CDR2 from the germline V gene are MNHEY and SVGAGI. J lost 6 bases, V lost 0 bases, and 10 bases had no gene match. CDR3 in DNA: TGTGCCAGCAGTTACTCGGGACTAGGGCCATCCCTCGAGCAGTACTTC. Residues: CASSYSGLGPSLEQYF.